This TCR beta chain was documented in a study of shared clonotypes between healthy human individuals. Here immunoSEQ multiplex PCR was the method, and the copy in TCRdb shows in-frame clones only, minus some. The table includes millions of clones, just over 90% detected once. The CDR3 has 15 residues. Germline CDR1 and CDR2: SGHNT and YYREEE (reference sequence). Trimming left V 0 bases short and J 5 bases short, with 14 bases between. V usage is TRBV5-4 and J usage is TRBJ2-5; D gene unclear. The source is a man aged 18-30 years in good health. The sequencing sample was made of naive CD4+ T cells sorted from blood. The subset: CD45RA+ positively selected. The DNA for the CDR3 is TGTGCCAGCAGCTTGGTTAGACTCCGTGGGGAGACCCAGTACTTC. Translated, it gives CASSLVRLRGETQYF.